The 24 T cell receptor beta chains listed next were all sequenced from one sample in a study of T-cell reconstitution after alpha-beta-depleted transplantation in children. Preparation of the TCRbeta library was carried out with unique molecular identifiers. TCRdb processed the PCR reads anew with MiXCR; each CDR3 protein has one entry. This table has 640,000 or so distinct CDR3 sequences, roughly 17% appearing once. Sequencing was performed on PBMCs from the stem cell graft donor, taken from the stem cell graft. These receptor sequences come from a human donor who donated a stem cell graft to a child with acute myeloid leukemia.

This clonotype showed up just a few times. This sequence joins TRBV7-6 and TRBJ1-4; D is uncertain. CDR1 is SGHVS and CDR2 is FNYEAQ in the germline V gene. This CDR3 spans 13 amino acids. V was shortened by 0 bases and J by 8 bases, with 7 bases between the two germline ends. The CDR3 here is CASSLAEGEKLFF. DNA of the CDR3: TGTGCCAGCAGCTTAGCGGAAGGGGAAAAACTGTTTTTT.

The chain recombines TRBV7-8 with TRBJ2-2; 9 bases align to TRBD2. Trimming removed 5 bases from V and 3 bases from J; junction bases left unmatched: 10. The length of the CDR3 is 17 residues. CDR1 SGHVS and CDR2 FQNEAQ come from the germline V gene. The CDR3 sequence is CASSPQWTSADTGELFF. The CDR3 nucleotides read TGTGCCAGCAGCCCCCAGTGGACTAGCGCGGACACCGGGGAGCTGTTTTTT.

This clonotype has ten or more counts. This rearrangement joins TRBV20-1 to TRBJ2-3; a weak D match, TRBD2 (6 bases). The CDR3 totals 14 residues. Trimming removed 6 bases at V and 1 base at J, with 14 bases between. The V gene's germline CDR1 is DFQATT and CDR2 SNEGSKA (reference sequence). This CDR3 is CSAPLAPRTDTQYF. In DNA, the CDR3 is TGCAGTGCACCTCTAGCGCCTCGCACAGATACGCAGTATTTT.

This clonotype was detected only a few times. The chain couples TRBV27 to TRBJ2-1, with TRBD1 as a possible D gene (5 bases). V dropped 1 base and J dropped 9 bases, with 28 bases sitting between them. The CDR3 is 19 amino acids. Germline CDR1 is MNHEY and CDR2 is SMNVEV (reference sequence). For the CDR3, the DNA is TGTGCCAGCAGTTTATTGAGTGGGATAGGGGCCAGTGGCAGACGTGAGCAGTTCTTC. As protein: CASSLLSGIGASGRREQFF.

At least ten counts were recorded for this clonotype. This chain links TRBV6-1 with TRBJ1-6; maybe TRBD1 (5 bases). The length of the CDR3 is 14 residues. Per germline, CDR1 MNHNS and CDR2 SASEGT. The V gene lost 6 bases and the J gene lost 8 bases, with 14 bases spanning the gap. CDR3 nucleotides: TGTGCCAGCAGGCAGGGTGCTCGGGATTCACCCCTCCACTTT. This gives the protein CASRQGARDSPLHF.

The V gene is TRBV20-1, the J gene TRBJ2-1; D is unclear. The germline V gene encodes CDR1 DFQATT and CDR2 SNEGSKA (reference sequence). This CDR3 has 15 residues. V dropped 6 bases and J dropped 0 bases, with 15 bases sitting between them. CDR3 in amino acids: CSADGVLSSYNEQFF. The CDR3 nucleotides are TGCAGTGCCGATGGGGTCTTAAGCTCCTACAATGAGCAGTTCTTC.

A note on this clonotype: This may be a read error: a much more frequent sequence differs by one nucleotide. This CDR3 is missing its conserved last phenylalanine or tryptophan, likely due to a read error. The CDR3 bases are TGCAGTGCTCCGAGACAGAATCCCCCCACAGATACGCAGTATTCT. It specifies CSAPRQNPPTDTQYS. The chain combines TRBV20-1 with TRBJ2-3; D possibly corresponds to TRBD1 (5 bases). From germline, CDR1 is DFQATT and CDR2 SNEGSKA (reference sequence). The CDR3 spans 15 residues. Trimming removed 5 bases from V and 2 bases from J, with 17 bases in between.

This clonotype was counted only a few times. The rearrangement links TRBV12-3 or TRBV12-4 to TRBJ2-4; D not certain. This CDR3 is built from 16 residues. Trimming took 8 bases from V and 3 from J, leaving 20 bases between them. The CDR3, as DNA: TGTGCCAGCGGCCAAGGTAGCCAGTTGGGCAAAAACATTCAGTACTTC. Translation: CASGQGSQLGKNIQYF.

This clonotype came up once. This sequence joins TRBV7-2 and TRBJ1-4; D is perhaps TRBD1 (5 bases). The CDR3 has 15 residues. Germline V gene data show CDR1 as SGHTA and CDR2 as FQGNSA. The ends were cut back, 2 bases at V and 6 bases at J, with 13 bases in the middle. The DNA of the CDR3 is TGTGCCAGCAGCTTAAATTCTGGGGGAGATGAAAAACTGTTTTTT. As protein: CASSLNSGGDEKLFF.

V usage is TRBV7-6 and J usage is TRBJ2-1; 7 nucleotides agree with TRBD2. The CDR3 is 13 residues long. V dropped 1 base and J dropped 12; count of bases not matched to a gene: 6. Looked up from germline, CDR1 is SGHVS and CDR2 is FNYEAQ. The CDR3 nucleotides are TGTGCCAGCAGCTTAGGGCCAGGCGGGGGGCAGTTCTTC. This encodes CASSLGPGGGQFF.

This clonotype has only a few counts. This chain uses TRBV21-1 with TRBJ2-7; the D segment call TRBD1 is taken from the table without a DNA check. TRBV21-1 is reported as a pseudogene. This CDR3 has 15 amino acids. CDR3 residues: CASSRIRGAYYEQYV. The CDR3 DNA reads as TGTGCCAGCAGCAGGATACGGGGGGCTTATTACGAGCAGTACGTC.

This clonotype was seen ten or more times. V usage is TRBV7-2 and J usage is TRBJ2-3; D is uncertain. The CDR3 contains 17 residues. V shed 1 base and J shed 3 bases, with 17 bases lying between them. The germline CDR1 and CDR2 sequences are SGHTA and FQGNSA. CDR3 region: CASSLEPPGYGTDTQYF. The CDR3 DNA is TGTGCCAGCAGCTTAGAGCCGCCTGGATATGGAACAGATACGCAGTATTTT.

The V and J genes are TRBV4-3 and TRBJ1-2; a weak D match, TRBD1 (6 bases). The CDR3 runs 14 residues. Between the trimmed V and J ends, which lost 0 bases and 3 bases, there was a span of 8 bases. Per the germline V gene, CDR1 is LGHNA and CDR2 is YSLEER. This CDR3 reads CASSQDTGYYGYTF. In DNA form, the CDR3 reads TGCGCCAGCAGCCAAGACACAGGGTACTATGGCTACACCTTC.

This clonotype was observed a handful of times. The gene calls are TRBV7-2 and TRBJ2-7; D tentatively fits TRBD1 or TRBD2 (5 bases each). Germline assignment: CDR1 SGHTA and CDR2 FQGNSA. Trimming pared 4 bases from V and 4 bases from J, leaving 20 bases between. The CDR3 is made up of 16 amino acids. The DNA of the CDR3 is TGTGCCAGCAGCTCTAGTCGTTGGGGACCAAATTACGAGCAGTACTTC. Its protein is CASSSSRWGPNYEQYF.

This clonotype was observed a few times. J is TRBJ2-3 and V is TRBV5-6; TRBD1 matches at 7 bases. Germline V gene lookup returns CDR1 SGHDT and CDR2 YYEEEE. There are 15 residues in the CDR3. The V gene end was trimmed by 5 bases and the J gene end by 0 bases; junction bases not matched to a gene: 6. CDR3 protein: CASRWDSSSTDTQYF. The DNA of the CDR3 is TGTGCCAGCAGGTGGGACAGTTCTAGCACAGATACGCAGTATTTT.

The chain employs TRBV5-5 and TRBJ2-2; D gene unclear. Trimming stripped 7 bases from V and 0 bases from J, with 10 bases between. Germline V gives CDR1 SGHKS, CDR2 YYEKEE (reference sequence). The CDR3 length is 14 residues. This chain's CDR3 is CASVPRSNTGELFF. The CDR3 coding sequence is TGTGCCAGCGTGCCCCGGTCGAACACCGGGGAGCTGTTTTTT.

This clonotype was seen a few times. The V gene is TRBV19, the J gene TRBJ1-1; D remains ambiguous. Germline V CDR1 and CDR2: LNHDA, SQIVND (reference sequence). The CDR3 is made up of 14 amino acids. Trimming removed 1 base at V and 2 bases at J, with 8 bases between. This CDR3 is CASSIARLNTEAFF. The CDR3 nucleotides are TGTGCCAGTAGTATAGCGCGGCTAAACACTGAAGCTTTCTTT.

This clonotype was recorded a few times. The chain is built from TRBV15 and TRBJ2-1, with D perhaps assigned TRBD1 or TRBD2 (5 bases each). The germline V gene has CDR1 LNHNV and CDR2 YYDKDF (reference sequence). Trimming cost V 0 bases and J 9 bases, with 6 bases left between them. The CDR3 runs to 12 residues. The CDR3 protein is CATSRDGGEQFF. The CDR3 DNA reads as TGTGCCACCAGCAGAGATGGGGGTGAGCAGTTCTTC. Supplemented by reference TRBV15 and TRBJ2-1, the full variable domain reads DAMVIQNPRYQVTQFGKPVTLSCSQTLNHNVMYWYQQKSSQAPKLLFHYYDKDFNNEADTPDNFQSRRPNTSFCFLDIRSPGLGDTAMYLCATSRDGGEQFFGPGTRLTVL.

Remarks on this clonotype: A read error may explain this, as a much larger clone is one base away. V and J are TRBV29-1 and TRBJ2-1; D unresolved. Germline CDR1 is SQVTM and CDR2 is ANQGSEA. The CDR3 is made up of 11 amino acids. V lost 6 bases, J lost 5 bases, and 8 bases lay in between. The CDR3 sequence: CSVPMDNEQFF. CDR3 nucleotides: TGCAGCGTCCCAATGGACAATGAGCAGTTCTTC.

This clonotype showed up many times. V gene TRBV27 combines with J gene TRBJ1-6; a possible D gene is TRBD1 (5 bases). Between the trimmed V and J ends, which lost 2 bases and 7 bases, there was a span of 6 bases. CDR1 and CDR2 (germline): MNHEY, SMNVEV (reference sequence). This CDR3 region has 13 residues. CDR3 DNA sequence: TGTGCCAGCAGTTTAGCAGGGAATTCACCCCTCCACTTT. Its protein is CASSLAGNSPLHF.

The chain has TRBV20-1 and TRBJ2-2, with D perhaps being TRBD1 or TRBD2 (5 bases each). With 4 bases removed from V and 0 bases from J, the gap between germline ends came to 9 bases. The length of the CDR3 is 14 residues. The germline CDR1 and CDR2 sequences are DFQATT and SNEGSKA (reference sequence). CDR3 residues: CSAIRGSNTGELFF. In nucleotides, the CDR3 is TGCAGTGCTATACGGGGCTCGAACACCGGGGAGCTGTTTTTT.

This clonotype showed up just a few times. V usage is TRBV20-1 and J usage is TRBJ1-1, with TRBD1 matching 9 bases. In germline, CDR1 is DFQATT, CDR2 SNEGSKA (reference sequence). This CDR3 is 11 amino acids long. V shed 4 bases, J shed 10 bases, and the junction held 4 bases outside the gene matches. The CDR3 nucleotides read TGCAGTGCTACCGGGACAGGGAGAGCTTTCTTT. Protein sequence: CSATGTGRAFF.

As concerns this clonotype: An end of the junction does not agree with germline; a read error may underlie this. The chain carries TRBV11-2 and TRBJ1-4, with D tentatively TRBD1 (5 bases). CDR1 and CDR2 (germline): SGHAT, FQNNGV. This CDR3 region has 13 residues. CDR3 nucleotide sequence: TGTGCCAGCAGCTTAGATAATAAGGGACGGAAAATCTTT. Its protein is CASSLDNKGRKIF.

The sample holds many counts of this clonotype. The chain couples TRBV7-6 to TRBJ1-1; D not resolved. This CDR3 has 17 amino acids. V lost 3 bases, J lost 7 bases, and 24 bases lay in between. The germline V gene encodes CDR1 SGHVS and CDR2 FNYEAQ. The CDR3: CASSLGADPAGRDEAFF. The CDR3 DNA reads as TGTGCCAGCAGCTTGGGAGCCGACCCCGCGGGCAGAGATGAAGCTTTCTTT. Full variable domain (outside the CDR3, taken from reference TRBV7-6 and TRBJ1-1): GAGVSQSPRYKVTKRGQDVALRCDPISGHVSLYWYRQALGQGPEFLTYFNYEAQQDKSGLPNDRFSAERPEGSISTLTIQRTEQRDSAMYRCASSLGADPAGRDEAFFGQGTRLTVV.